A single sample is the source of the 20 T cell receptor beta chains below, sequenced in a study of cytomegalovirus exposure and HLA in healthy donors. The PCR ran on 60 Vbeta and 13 Jbeta primers. The table came from immunoSEQ multiplex PCR; TCRdb's copy has only in-frame clones and leaves some out. This sample has over 150,000 clones, with 70% to 85% found just once. Source material: PBMCs. The receptors come from a woman aged 55-69 years in good health and CMV-seropositive.

The chain carries TRBV28 and TRBJ1-2; 8 nucleotides match TRBD1. Germline assignment: CDR1 MDHEN and CDR2 SYDVKM. The CDR3 sequence is 14 residues long. The V and J ends lost 6 bases and 3 bases, in that order; junction bases with no gene match: 6. In nucleotides, the CDR3 is TGTGCCAGCAGGAGGACAGGGTCTGACTATGGCTACACCTTC. Translated: CASRRTGSDYGYTF.

The chain is built from TRBV6-6 and TRBJ2-5, with TRBD1 as a possible D gene (6 bases). With the DNA end fitting TRBJ2-7 better, the J assignment may be wrong. Germline V lookup: CDR1 MNHNY, CDR2 SVGAGI (reference sequence). The CDR3 runs to 13 residues. DNA for the CDR3: TGTGCCAGCAGCCAGGGGTTCAGGTACGAGCAGTACTTC. Amino acids: CASSQGFRYEQYF.

V is TRBV7-2 and J is TRBJ1-1, with D uncertain. Germline CDR1 reads SGHTA; CDR2 reads FQGNSA. The ends were cut back, 3 bases at V and 5 bases at J, with 13 bases in the middle. The CDR3 spans 14 residues. The CDR3 here is CASSFMGRLTEAFF. The CDR3 DNA is TGTGCCAGCAGCTTTATGGGGAGATTAACTGAAGCTTTCTTT.

The chain couples TRBV6-6 to TRBJ1-2; possible D gene TRBD1, 5 bases. The germline CDR1 and CDR2 sequences are MNHNY and SVGAGI (reference sequence). This CDR3 contains 13 residues. V was clipped by 0 bases and J by 8 bases, with 10 bases between them. CDR3 in amino acids: CASSYSGGEGYTF. As DNA, the CDR3 is TGTGCCAGCAGTTACTCGGGGGGGGAGGGCTACACCTTC.

V and J are TRBV9 and TRBJ1-1; D gene uncertain. This CDR3 comprises 15 residues. Germline CDR1 and CDR2: SGDLS and YYNGEE. Trimming removed 1 base from V and 2 bases from J, with 12 bases in between. CDR3 DNA: TGTGCCAGCAGCGTATTCTCCGGGGTTAACACTGAAGCTTTCTTT. Translated, it gives CASSVFSGVNTEAFF.

This sequence joins TRBV27 and TRBJ2-5; 9 bases line up with TRBD2. The CDR3 spans 15 residues. Germline values: CDR1 MNHEY, CDR2 SMNVEV (reference sequence). V lost 2 bases and J lost 6; bases outside the gene matches: 7. CDR3 protein: CASSLGGRATKTQYF. The CDR3 DNA reads as TGTGCCAGCAGTTTAGGCGGGAGGGCCACAAAGACCCAGTACTTC.

The J gene is TRBJ2-5, the V gene TRBV5-1; 10 nucleotides agree with TRBD1. V shed 4 bases, J shed 5 bases, and the junction held 8 bases outside the gene matches. This CDR3 spans 15 amino acids. The germline gives CDR1 SGHRS, CDR2 YFSETQ. DNA of the CDR3: TGCGCCAGCAGCCTAGGACCGGGACAGGGGGAGACCCAGTACTTC. Amino acid sequence: CASSLGPGQGETQYF.

The V and J genes are TRBV11-2 and TRBJ1-1, with TRBD1 as a possible D gene (6 bases). Germline values: CDR1 SGHAT, CDR2 FQNNGV. The germline V and J ends were trimmed by 4 bases and 1 base, with 10 bases remaining between them. The CDR3 has 14 residues. The CDR3 DNA reads as TGTGCCAGCAGCTGGGGGCTCCAGAACACTGAAGCTTTCTTT. Encoded protein: CASSWGLQNTEAFF.

The rearrangement joins TRBV28 to TRBJ1-6, with TRBD1 matching over 9 bases. Germline loops: CDR1 MDHEN, CDR2 SYDVKM. J gave up 6 bases and V 7 bases, and 7 bases lay outside the gene matches. The CDR3 length is 15 residues. The CDR3 spells CASKNPGQGNSPLHF. CDR3 coding DNA: TGTGCCAGCAAGAACCCGGGACAGGGTAATTCACCCCTCCACTTT.

This clone was recorded a few times. J is TRBJ1-3 and V is TRBV7-2; TRBD1 is a possible D gene (6 bases). The CDR3 length is 15 residues. Trimming removed 1 base at V and 6 bases at J, with 13 bases between. In germline, CDR1 is SGHTA, CDR2 FQGNSA. The CDR3, as DNA: TGTGCCAGCAGCTTAGTTAGCAGGGGCGAAAACACCATATATTTT. Its protein product is CASSLVSRGENTIYF.

The chain has TRBV28 and TRBJ1-5, with D perhaps TRBD1 (6 bases). Trimming stripped 6 bases from V and 9 bases from J, with 15 bases between. CDR3 size: 13 residues. Germline CDR1 is MDHEN and CDR2 is SYDVKM. The CDR3 sequence is CASRQQGRRPQHF. The CDR3, as DNA: TGTGCCAGCAGACAACAGGGAAGGCGGCCCCAGCATTTT.

V is TRBV30 and J is TRBJ2-1; the D gene is possibly TRBD1 (6 bases). Germline V gene lookup returns CDR1 GTSNPN and CDR2 SVGIG (reference sequence). The CDR3 is 14 amino acids. V was cut by 4 bases and J by 4 bases, with 14 bases left in between. The CDR3 here is CAWIPLRGYNEQFF. DNA for the CDR3: TGTGCCTGGATCCCCCTCAGGGGTTACAATGAGCAGTTCTTC. The whole variable domain, remainder taken from reference TRBV30 and TRBJ2-1, is SQTIHQWPATLVQPVGSPLSLECTVEGTSNPNLYWYRQAAGRGLQLLFYSVGIGQISSEVPQNLSASRPQDRQFILSSKKLLLSDSGFYLCAWIPLRGYNEQFFGPGTRLTVL.

The V gene is TRBV4-3, the J gene TRBJ1-2; D remains ambiguous. The CDR3 sequence is 19 residues long. V was clipped by 2 bases and J by 0 bases, with 22 bases between them. CDR1 is LGHNA and CDR2 is YSLEER in the germline V gene. This chain's CDR3 is CASSQYYGRSAQANYGYTF. The CDR3 nucleotides read TGCGCCAGCAGCCAATATTACGGCCGTTCGGCGCAGGCTAACTATGGCTACACCTTC.

In the case of this clone: At one end, the junction sequence differs from germline, possibly due to a read error. V usage is TRBV14 and J usage is TRBJ2-7; TRBD1 matches at 8 bases. The length of the CDR3 is 14 residues. Germline CDR1 reads SGHDN; CDR2 reads FVKESK. The CDR3 sequence is CVSSHGQGGRGQYF. CDR3 in DNA: TGTGTCAGCAGCCACGGACAGGGAGGTCGGGGGCAGTACTTC.

The chain recombines TRBV29-1 with TRBJ1-2; a possible D gene is TRBD1 (5 bases). The V end lost 6 bases, the J end lost 4 bases, and 27 bases lay between the germline ends. This CDR3 has 17 residues. Germline-derived CDR1 and CDR2 are SQVTM and ANQGSEA. The CDR3 sequence is CSVLSLAGREKAYGYTF. CDR3 nucleotide sequence: TGCAGCGTCCTTAGTTTAGCAGGGAGGGAAAAGGCCTATGGCTACACCTTC.

The gene calls are TRBV5-1 and TRBJ2-3; D unclear. The CDR3 consists of 15 residues. The V end was cut by 4 bases, the J end by 1 base, with 13 bases between. CDR1 and CDR2 (germline): SGHRS, YFSETQ. The CDR3 region is CASSAQRIRTDTQYF. The CDR3 DNA is TGCGCCAGCAGCGCGCAAAGAATTCGCACAGATACGCAGTATTTT.

The chain links TRBV7-2 to TRBJ2-1, with TRBD2 identical over 7 bases. The germline CDR1 and CDR2 sequences are SGHTA and FQGNSA. Unmatched junction bases numbered 10, after V lost 8 bases and J lost 0 bases. The CDR3 loop spans 16 amino acids. The CDR3, as DNA: TGTGCCAGCCAGAGCTCTAGCGGAAACTCCTACAATGAGCAGTTCTTC. Its translation: CASQSSSGNSYNEQFF.

CDR3 sequence (DNA): TGTGCCAGCAGCGCCACCGGGGGGACCTACGAGCAGTACTTC. As protein: CASSATGGTYEQYF. The chain employs TRBV9 and TRBJ2-7; 7 bases line up with TRBD2. Per the germline V gene, CDR1 is SGDLS and CDR2 is YYNGEE. CDR3 length: 14 amino acids. The junction had 5 bases not matched to a gene; V was cut back by 3 bases and J by 2 bases. The variable domain in full, completed from reference TRBV9 and TRBJ2-7, reads DSGVTQTPKHLITATGQRVTLRCSPRSGDLSVYWYQQSLDQGLQFLIQYYNGEERAKGNILERFSAQQFPDLHSELNLSSLELGDSALYFCASSATGGTYEQYFGPGTRLTVT.

The rearrangement joins TRBV11-1 to TRBJ1-2; 7 bases are a match to TRBD1. The CDR3 runs 16 residues. Germline CDR1 and CDR2: SGHAT and FQDESV (reference sequence). J was trimmed by 4 bases and V by 5 bases; bases with no gene match: 13. The CDR3 DNA follows: TGTGCCAGCAGCCCCGGAACAGGGGAAAGCGGCTATGGCTACACCTTC. It yields the protein CASSPGTGESGYGYTF.

The table lists this clone with a count of one. The chain carries TRBV2 and TRBJ1-1; D unclear. The CDR3 totals 15 residues. Germline loops: CDR1 SNHLY, CDR2 FYNNEI. V was shortened by 6 bases and J by 1 base, with 15 bases between the two germline ends. The chain's CDR3 is CASRQTQAENTEAFF. The CDR3 DNA is TGTGCCAGCAGGCAGACGCAGGCTGAGAACACTGAAGCTTTCTTT.